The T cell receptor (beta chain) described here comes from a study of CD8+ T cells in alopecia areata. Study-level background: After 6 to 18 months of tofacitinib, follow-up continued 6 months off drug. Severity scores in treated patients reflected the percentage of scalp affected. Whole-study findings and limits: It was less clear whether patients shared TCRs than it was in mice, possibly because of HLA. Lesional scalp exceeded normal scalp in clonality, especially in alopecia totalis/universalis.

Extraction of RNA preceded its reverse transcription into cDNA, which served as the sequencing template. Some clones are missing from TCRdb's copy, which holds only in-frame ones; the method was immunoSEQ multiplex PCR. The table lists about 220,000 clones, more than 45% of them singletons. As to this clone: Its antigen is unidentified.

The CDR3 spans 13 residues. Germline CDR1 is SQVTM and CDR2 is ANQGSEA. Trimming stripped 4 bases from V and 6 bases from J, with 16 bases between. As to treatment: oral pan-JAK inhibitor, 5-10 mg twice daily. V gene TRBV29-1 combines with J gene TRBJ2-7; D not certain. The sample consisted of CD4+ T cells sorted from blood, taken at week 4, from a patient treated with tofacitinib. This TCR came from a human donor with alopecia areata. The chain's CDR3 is CSVAQTLAREQYF. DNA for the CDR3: TGCAGCGTTGCCCAGACACTGGCCCGCGAGCAGTACTTC.